The next 11 T cell receptor beta chains were all read from a single sample in a study of T cells in Graves' hyperthyroidism and ophthalmopathy. Using RNA transcripts as the source, TCR beta CDR3 regions were amplified. TCR CDR3 regions were first amplified by RT-PCR with HTBI primers. From the multiplex PCR reads, TCRdb called clonotypes with MiXCR, one entry per CDR3 protein. Of under 350,000 distinct CDR3 sequences in the sample, around 20% are singletons; the top ten hold under 55%. Input material: blood. These receptor sequences come from a woman aged 50 to 60 with Graves' hyperthyroidism.

This clonotype came up many times. This sequence joins TRBV12-3 or TRBV12-4 and TRBJ1-1; the D is unclear. This CDR3 contains 15 residues. Between the trimmed V and J ends, which lost 2 bases and 1 base, there was a span of 11 bases. CDR3 nucleotide sequence: TGTGCCAGCAGTTTACTGGCACGACCGAACACTGAAGCTTTCTTT. Its translation is CASSLLARPNTEAFF.

This clonotype was recorded many times. The chain's CDR3 is CASSWSSYNSPLHF. The CDR3 DNA follows: TGTGCCAGCAGTTGGAGCTCCTATAATTCACCCCTCCACTTT. This chain uses TRBV28 with TRBJ1-6; no clear D. The CDR3 length is 14 residues. Per germline, CDR1 MDHEN and CDR2 SYDVKM. Trimming removed 4 bases from V and 0 bases from J, with 4 bases in between.

This clonotype was seen a few times. A much larger clone sits a single nucleotide away, making a read error possible. This chain links TRBV30 with TRBJ2-7; no firm D call. Trimming removed 2 bases at V and 5 bases at J, with 13 bases between. The CDR3 is 13 amino acids. Germline V gives CDR1 GTSNPN, CDR2 SVGIG (reference sequence). CDR3 nucleotides: TGTGCCTGGAGTATGGGGTTGGCTAACGAGCAGTACTTC. Translated: CAWSMGLANEQYF.

Ten or more counts support this clonotype. The V call is TRBV2, the J call TRBJ1-6; D is uncertain. The CDR3 length is 16 residues. Between the trimmed V and J ends, which lost 3 bases and 2 bases, there was a span of 11 bases. The germline CDR1 and CDR2 sequences are SNHLY and FYNNEI. The CDR3 region has the DNA TGTGCCAGCAGTGAGGAGCGCTGGACCTATAATTCACCCCTCCACTTT. Encoded protein: CASSEERWTYNSPLHF.

The sample holds many counts of this clonotype. The rearrangement joins TRBV20-1 to TRBJ1-1, with D possibly matching TRBD1 (5 bases). The V gene lost 6 bases and the J gene lost 4 bases, with 18 bases spanning the gap. Per germline, CDR1 DFQATT and CDR2 SNEGSKA (reference sequence). The CDR3 has 14 residues. The CDR3 spells CSAGGGAGSTEAFF. CDR3 nucleotides: TGCAGTGCGGGTGGAGGGGCAGGGAGCACTGAAGCTTTCTTT.

This clonotype was seen a handful of times. This chain joins TRBV15 and TRBJ2-7; D is undetermined. The germline gives CDR1 LNHNV, CDR2 YYDKDF (reference sequence). CDR3 size: 16 residues. V was trimmed by 0 bases and J by 0 bases, leaving 12 bases between them. CDR3 in amino acids: CATSREGRPSSYEQYF. DNA for the CDR3: TGTGCCACCAGCAGAGAGGGCAGGCCCAGCTCCTACGAGCAGTACTTC.

A single count supports this clonotype. The chain is built from TRBV10-3 and TRBJ1-6; D is undetermined. The V end lost 2 bases, the J end lost 14 bases, and 10 bases lay between the germline ends. The CDR3 has 12 residues. Germline V lookup: CDR1 ENHRY, CDR2 SYGVKD. In nucleotides, the CDR3 is TGTGCCATCAGTGAGGGCGGTAAGACCCTCCACTTT. Translation gives CAISEGGKTLHF.

This clonotype was counted many times. V and J are TRBV5-6 and TRBJ1-1; possibly TRBD1 for D (6 bases). This CDR3 spans 17 amino acids. Germline V gene sequence: CDR1 SGHDT, CDR2 YYEEEE. The CDR3: CVSQDPKTGHGNTEAFF. CDR3 coding DNA: TGTGTCTCTCAGGACCCCAAAACGGGACATGGGAACACTGAAGCTTTCTTT.

This clonotype came up many times. DNA for the CDR3: TGCGCCAGCAGCCCGGGACTAGAAGAGACCCAGTACTTC. This translates into CASSPGLEETQYF. The chain uses TRBV5-1 and TRBJ2-5; 8 bases are shared with TRBD2. This CDR3 spans 13 amino acids. Germline assignment: CDR1 SGHRS and CDR2 YFSETQ. With V trimmed by 4 bases and J by 3 bases, 2 bases remained unmatched.

A few counts support this clonotype. The CDR3 region has the DNA TGTGCCAGCAACTACCTCAGGACAGGGGGCTACACCTTC. Translation: CASNYLRTGGYTF. The chain has TRBV6-1 and TRBJ1-2; TRBD1 matches 8 bases. The CDR3 has 13 residues. The ends lost 7 bases at V and 8 bases at J; junction bases unmatched: 9. Germline V lookup: CDR1 MNHNS, CDR2 SASEGT.

This chain connects TRBV12-3 or TRBV12-4 to TRBJ1-1; the D is unclear. The CDR3 is 16 residues long. The germline V and J ends were trimmed by 1 base and 0 bases, with 12 bases remaining between them. CDR3 bases: TGTGCCAGCAGTTTAGGGAGTTTTAGGATGAACACTGAAGCTTTCTTT. Translating gives CASSLGSFRMNTEAFF.